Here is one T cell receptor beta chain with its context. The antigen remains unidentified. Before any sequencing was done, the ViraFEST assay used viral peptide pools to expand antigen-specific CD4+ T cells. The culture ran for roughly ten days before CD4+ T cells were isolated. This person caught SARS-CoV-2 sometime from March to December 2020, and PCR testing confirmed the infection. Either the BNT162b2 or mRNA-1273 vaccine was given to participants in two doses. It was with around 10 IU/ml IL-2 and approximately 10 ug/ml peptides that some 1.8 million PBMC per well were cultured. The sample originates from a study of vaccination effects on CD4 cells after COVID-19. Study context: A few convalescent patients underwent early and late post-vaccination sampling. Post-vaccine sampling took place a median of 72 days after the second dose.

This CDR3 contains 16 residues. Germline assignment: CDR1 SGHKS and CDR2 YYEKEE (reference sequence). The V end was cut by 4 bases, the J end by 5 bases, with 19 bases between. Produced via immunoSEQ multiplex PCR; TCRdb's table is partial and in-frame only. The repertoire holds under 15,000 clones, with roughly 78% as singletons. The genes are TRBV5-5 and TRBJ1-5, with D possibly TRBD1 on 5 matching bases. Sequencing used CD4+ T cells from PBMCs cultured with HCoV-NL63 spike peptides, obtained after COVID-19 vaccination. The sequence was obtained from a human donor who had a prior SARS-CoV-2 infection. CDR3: CASSPFGGIGDQPQHF. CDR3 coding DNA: TGTGCCAGCAGCCCCTTTGGGGGGATTGGGGATCAGCCCCAGCATTTT. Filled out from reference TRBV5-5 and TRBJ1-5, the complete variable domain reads DAGVTQSPTHLIKTRGQQVTLRCSPISGHKSVSWYQQVLGQGPQFIFQYYEKEERGRGNFPDRFSARQFPNYSSELNVNALLLGDSALYLCASSPFGGIGDQPQHFGDGTRLSIL.